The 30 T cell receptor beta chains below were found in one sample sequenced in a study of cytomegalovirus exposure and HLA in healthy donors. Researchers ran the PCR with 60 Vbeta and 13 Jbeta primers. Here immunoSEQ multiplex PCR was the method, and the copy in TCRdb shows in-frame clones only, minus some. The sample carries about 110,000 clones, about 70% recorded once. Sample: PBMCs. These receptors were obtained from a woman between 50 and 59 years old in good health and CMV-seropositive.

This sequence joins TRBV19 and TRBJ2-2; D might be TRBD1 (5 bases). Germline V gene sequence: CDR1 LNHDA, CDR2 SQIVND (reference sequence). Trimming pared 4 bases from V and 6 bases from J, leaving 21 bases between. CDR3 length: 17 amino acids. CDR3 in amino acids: CASSTLLGARVAGELFF. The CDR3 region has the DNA TGTGCCAGTAGTACCCTCCTTGGGGCTAGGGTAGCCGGGGAGCTGTTTTTT.

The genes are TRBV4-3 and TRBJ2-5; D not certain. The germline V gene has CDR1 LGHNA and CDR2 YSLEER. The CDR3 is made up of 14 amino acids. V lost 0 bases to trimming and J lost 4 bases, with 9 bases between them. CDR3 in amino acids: CASSQDRYRETQYF. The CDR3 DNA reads TGCGCCAGCAGCCAAGATCGTTACAGAGAGACCCAGTACTTC.

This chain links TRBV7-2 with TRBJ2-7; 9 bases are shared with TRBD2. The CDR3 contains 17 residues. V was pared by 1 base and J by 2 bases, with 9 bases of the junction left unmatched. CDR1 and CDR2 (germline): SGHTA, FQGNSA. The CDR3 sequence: CASSLELAGSSAYEQYF. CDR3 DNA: TGTGCCAGCAGCTTAGAACTAGCGGGTTCCTCGGCCTACGAGCAGTACTTC.

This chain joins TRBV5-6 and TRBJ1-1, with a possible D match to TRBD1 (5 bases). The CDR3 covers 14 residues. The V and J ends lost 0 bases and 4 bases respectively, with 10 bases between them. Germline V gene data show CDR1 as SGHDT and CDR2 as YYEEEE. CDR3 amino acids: CASSLGGDSTEAFF. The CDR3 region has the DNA TGTGCCAGCAGCTTGGGGGGGGATAGCACTGAAGCTTTCTTT.

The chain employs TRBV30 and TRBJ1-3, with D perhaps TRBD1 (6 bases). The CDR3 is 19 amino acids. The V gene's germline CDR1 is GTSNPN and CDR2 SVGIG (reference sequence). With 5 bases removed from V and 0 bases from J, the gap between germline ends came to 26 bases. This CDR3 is CAWGAQGYGTPSSGNTIYF. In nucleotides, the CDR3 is TGTGCCTGGGGTGCCCAGGGGTACGGGACCCCTTCCTCTGGAAACACCATATATTTT. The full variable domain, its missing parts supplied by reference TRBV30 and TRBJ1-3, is SQTIHQWPATLVQPVGSPLSLECTVEGTSNPNLYWYRQAAGRGLQLLFYSVGIGQISSEVPQNLSASRPQDRQFILSSKKLLLSDSGFYLCAWGAQGYGTPSSGNTIYFGEGSWLTVV.

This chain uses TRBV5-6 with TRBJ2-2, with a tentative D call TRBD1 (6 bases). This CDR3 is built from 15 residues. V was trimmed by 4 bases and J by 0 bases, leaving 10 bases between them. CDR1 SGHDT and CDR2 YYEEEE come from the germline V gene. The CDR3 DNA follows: TGTGCCAGCAGCGGGGACATCGCGAACACCGGGGAGCTGTTTTTT. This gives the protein CASSGDIANTGELFF.

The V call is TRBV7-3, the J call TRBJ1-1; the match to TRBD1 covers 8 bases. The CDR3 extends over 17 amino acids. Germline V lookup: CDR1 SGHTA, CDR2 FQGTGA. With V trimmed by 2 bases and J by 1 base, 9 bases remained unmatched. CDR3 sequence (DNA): TGTGCCAGCAGCTTAGAACCAGGGGGCGCGCGGAACACTGAAGCTTTCTTT. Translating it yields CASSLEPGGARNTEAFF.

CDR3 amino acids: CASSILTQGEKLFF. Here the CDR3 DNA reads TGTGCCAGTAGTATACTGACCCAGGGTGAAAAACTGTTTTTT. The gene calls are TRBV19 and TRBJ1-4; TRBD1 is a possible D gene (5 bases). The length of the CDR3 is 14 residues. With 2 bases removed from V and 7 bases from J, the gap between germline ends came to 11 bases. Germline assignment: CDR1 LNHDA and CDR2 SQIVND (reference sequence).

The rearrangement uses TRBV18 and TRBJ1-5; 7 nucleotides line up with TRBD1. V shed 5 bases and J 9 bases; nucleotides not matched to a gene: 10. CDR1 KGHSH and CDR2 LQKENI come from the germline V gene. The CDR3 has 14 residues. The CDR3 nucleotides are TGTGCCAGCTCAGACAGACAGGGAGGCGGGCCCCAGCATTTT. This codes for CASSDRQGGGPQHF.

The CDR3 loop is CASSPLAANSYNEQFF. Here the CDR3 DNA reads TGCGCCAGCAGCCCACTAGCGGCGAACTCCTACAATGAGCAGTTCTTC. The rearrangement joins TRBV5-1 to TRBJ2-1, with 8 bases that match TRBD2. Germline-derived CDR1 and CDR2 are SGHRS and YFSETQ. Losses at the gene ends were 4 bases for V and 0 bases for J; bases not matched to a gene: 6. The CDR3 runs 16 residues. Using reference TRBV5-1 and TRBJ2-1 for the parts outside the CDR3, the full variable domain is KAGVTQTPRYLIKTRGQQVTLSCSPISGHRSVSWYQQTPGQGLQFLFEYFSETQRNKGNFPGRFSGRQFSNSRSEMNVSTLELGDSALYLCASSPLAANSYNEQFFGPGTRLTVL.

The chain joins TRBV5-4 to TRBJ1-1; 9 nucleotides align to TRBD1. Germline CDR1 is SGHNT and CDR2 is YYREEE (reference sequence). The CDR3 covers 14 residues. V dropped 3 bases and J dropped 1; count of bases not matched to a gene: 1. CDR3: CASSSGQGNTEAFF. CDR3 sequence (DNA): TGTGCCAGCAGCTCGGGACAGGGGAACACTGAAGCTTTCTTT.

The CDR3 DNA follows: TGCGCCAGCAGCCAAGTGTGGGAGACTACAACTAATGAAAAACTGTTTTTT. It is translated as CASSQVWETTTNEKLFF. The chain is built from TRBV4-1 and TRBJ1-4; no reliable D call. Germline V gene lookup returns CDR1 MGHRA and CDR2 YSYEKL. Trimming shortened V by 1 base and J by 0 bases, and 12 bases separated the two germline ends. CDR3 length equals 17 residues.

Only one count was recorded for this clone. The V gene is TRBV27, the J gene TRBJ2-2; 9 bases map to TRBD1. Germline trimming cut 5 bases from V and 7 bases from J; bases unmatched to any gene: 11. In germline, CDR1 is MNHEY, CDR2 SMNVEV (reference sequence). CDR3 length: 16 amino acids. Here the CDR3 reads CASSKDPGQGFGELFF. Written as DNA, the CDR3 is TGTGCCAGCAGTAAAGACCCGGGACAGGGTTTCGGGGAGCTGTTTTTT.

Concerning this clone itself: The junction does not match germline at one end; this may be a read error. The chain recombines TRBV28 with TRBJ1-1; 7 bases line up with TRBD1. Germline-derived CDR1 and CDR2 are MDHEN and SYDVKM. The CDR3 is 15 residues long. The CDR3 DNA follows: TGTGCCGGCAGTGTCCGGGACAGTTTGAACACTGAAGCTTTCTTT. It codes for CAGSVRDSLNTEAFF.

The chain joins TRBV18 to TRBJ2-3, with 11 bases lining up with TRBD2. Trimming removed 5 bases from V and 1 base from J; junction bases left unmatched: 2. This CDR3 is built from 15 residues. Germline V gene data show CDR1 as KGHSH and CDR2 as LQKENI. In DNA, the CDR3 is TGTGCCAGCTCAACTAGCGGGGGCCGCACAGATACGCAGTATTTT. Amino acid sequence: CASSTSGGRTDTQYF.

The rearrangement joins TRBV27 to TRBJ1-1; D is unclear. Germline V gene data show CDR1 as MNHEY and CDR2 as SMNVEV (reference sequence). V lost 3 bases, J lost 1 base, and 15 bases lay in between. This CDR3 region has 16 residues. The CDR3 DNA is TGTGCCAGCAGTTTTATTCACAAAATTGGGAACACTGAAGCTTTCTTT. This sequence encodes CASSFIHKIGNTEAFF.

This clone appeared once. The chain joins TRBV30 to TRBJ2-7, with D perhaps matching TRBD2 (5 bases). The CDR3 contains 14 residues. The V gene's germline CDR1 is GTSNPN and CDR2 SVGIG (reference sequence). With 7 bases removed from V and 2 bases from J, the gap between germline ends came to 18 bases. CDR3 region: CASQPPGITYEQYF. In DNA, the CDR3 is TGTGCCTCTCAGCCCCCCGGGATTACCTACGAGCAGTACTTC.

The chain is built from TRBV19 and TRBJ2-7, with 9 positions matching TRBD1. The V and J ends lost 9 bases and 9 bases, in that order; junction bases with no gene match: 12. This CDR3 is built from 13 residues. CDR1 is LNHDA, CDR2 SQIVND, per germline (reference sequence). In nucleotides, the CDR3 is TGTGCCAGCAGGACAGGGGAGCATGGGCGGCAGTACTTC. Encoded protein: CASRTGEHGRQYF.

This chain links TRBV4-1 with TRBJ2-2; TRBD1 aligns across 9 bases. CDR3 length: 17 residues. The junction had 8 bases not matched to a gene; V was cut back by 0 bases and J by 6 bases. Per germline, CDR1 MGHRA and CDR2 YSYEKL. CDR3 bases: TGCGCCAGCAGCCAAGATCCGGGGACAGGGATAGCCGGGGAGCTGTTTTTT. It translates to CASSQDPGTGIAGELFF.

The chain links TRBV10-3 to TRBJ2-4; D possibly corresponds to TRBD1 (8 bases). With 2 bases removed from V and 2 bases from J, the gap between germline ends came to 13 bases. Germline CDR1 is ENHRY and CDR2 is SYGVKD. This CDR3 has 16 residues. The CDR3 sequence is CAISETGGGTKNIQYF. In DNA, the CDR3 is TGTGCCATCAGTGAGACAGGGGGGGGGACCAAAAACATTCAGTACTTC.

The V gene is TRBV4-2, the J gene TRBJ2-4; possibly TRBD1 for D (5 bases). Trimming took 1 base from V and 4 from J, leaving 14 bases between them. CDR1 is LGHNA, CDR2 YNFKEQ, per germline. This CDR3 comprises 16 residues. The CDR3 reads CASSQVGQGEKNIQYF. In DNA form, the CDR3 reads TGTGCCAGCAGCCAAGTAGGGCAGGGCGAGAAAAACATTCAGTACTTC.

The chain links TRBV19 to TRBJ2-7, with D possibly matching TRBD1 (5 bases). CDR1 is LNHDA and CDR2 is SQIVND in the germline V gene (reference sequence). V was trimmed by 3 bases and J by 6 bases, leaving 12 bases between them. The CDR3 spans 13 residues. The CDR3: CASSITGRTEQYF. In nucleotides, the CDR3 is TGTGCCAGTAGTATTACAGGAAGGACCGAGCAGTACTTC.

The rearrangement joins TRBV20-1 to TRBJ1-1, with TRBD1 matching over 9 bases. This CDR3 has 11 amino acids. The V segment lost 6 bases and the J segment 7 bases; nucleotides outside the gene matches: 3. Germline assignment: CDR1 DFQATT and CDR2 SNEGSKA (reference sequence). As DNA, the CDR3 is TGCAGTGCCCCGGACAGGGGTGAAGCTTTCTTT. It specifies CSAPDRGEAFF.

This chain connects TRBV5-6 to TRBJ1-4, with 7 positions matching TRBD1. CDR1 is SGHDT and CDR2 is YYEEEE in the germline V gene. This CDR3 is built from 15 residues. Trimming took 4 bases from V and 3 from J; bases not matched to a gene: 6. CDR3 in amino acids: CASSLDRAPNEKLFF. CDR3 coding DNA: TGTGCCAGCAGCCTCGACAGGGCACCTAATGAAAAACTGTTTTTT.

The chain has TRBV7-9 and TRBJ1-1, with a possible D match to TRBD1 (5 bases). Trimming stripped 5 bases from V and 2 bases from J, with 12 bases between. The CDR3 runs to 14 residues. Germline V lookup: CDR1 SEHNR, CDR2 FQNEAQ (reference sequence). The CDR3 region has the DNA TGTGCCAGCAGCCCTTGGGGGGACAACACTGAAGCTTTCTTT. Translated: CASSPWGDNTEAFF.

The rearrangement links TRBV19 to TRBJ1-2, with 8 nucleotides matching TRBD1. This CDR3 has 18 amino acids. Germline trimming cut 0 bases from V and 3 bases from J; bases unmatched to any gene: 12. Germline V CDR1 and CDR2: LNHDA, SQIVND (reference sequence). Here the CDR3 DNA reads TGTGCCAGTAGTATAGATATTTGGCAGGGGGCTCTGGACTATGGCTACACCTTC. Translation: CASSIDIWQGALDYGYTF.

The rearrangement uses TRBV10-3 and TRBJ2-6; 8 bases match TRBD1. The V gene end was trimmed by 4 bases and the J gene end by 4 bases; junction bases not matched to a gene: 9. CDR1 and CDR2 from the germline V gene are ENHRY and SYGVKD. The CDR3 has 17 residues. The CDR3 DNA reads TGTGCCATCAGTGCCTACCGGACAGGGCTCGGGGCCAACGTCCTGACTTTC. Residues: CAISAYRTGLGANVLTF.

CDR3: CASRADSNQPQHF. The CDR3 DNA follows: TGTGCCAGCAGAGCCGATAGCAATCAGCCCCAGCATTTT. The chain employs TRBV2 and TRBJ1-5; D remains ambiguous. CDR3 size: 13 residues. Germline lookup yields CDR1 SNHLY and CDR2 FYNNEI. Deletions cut 6 bases from V and 0 bases from J, with 6 bases between.

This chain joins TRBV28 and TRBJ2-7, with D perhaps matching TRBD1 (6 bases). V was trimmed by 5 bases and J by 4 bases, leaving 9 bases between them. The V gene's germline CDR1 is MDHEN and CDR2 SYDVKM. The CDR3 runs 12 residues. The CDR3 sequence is CASSPDRYEQYF. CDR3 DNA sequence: TGTGCCAGCAGTCCCGACAGGTACGAGCAGTACTTC.

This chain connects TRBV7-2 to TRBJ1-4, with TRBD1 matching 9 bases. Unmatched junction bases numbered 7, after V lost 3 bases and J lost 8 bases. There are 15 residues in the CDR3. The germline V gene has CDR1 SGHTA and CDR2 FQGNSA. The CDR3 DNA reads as TGTGCCAGCAGCTTCAGGACAGGGGAATTCGAAAAACTGTTTTTT. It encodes CASSFRTGEFEKLFF.